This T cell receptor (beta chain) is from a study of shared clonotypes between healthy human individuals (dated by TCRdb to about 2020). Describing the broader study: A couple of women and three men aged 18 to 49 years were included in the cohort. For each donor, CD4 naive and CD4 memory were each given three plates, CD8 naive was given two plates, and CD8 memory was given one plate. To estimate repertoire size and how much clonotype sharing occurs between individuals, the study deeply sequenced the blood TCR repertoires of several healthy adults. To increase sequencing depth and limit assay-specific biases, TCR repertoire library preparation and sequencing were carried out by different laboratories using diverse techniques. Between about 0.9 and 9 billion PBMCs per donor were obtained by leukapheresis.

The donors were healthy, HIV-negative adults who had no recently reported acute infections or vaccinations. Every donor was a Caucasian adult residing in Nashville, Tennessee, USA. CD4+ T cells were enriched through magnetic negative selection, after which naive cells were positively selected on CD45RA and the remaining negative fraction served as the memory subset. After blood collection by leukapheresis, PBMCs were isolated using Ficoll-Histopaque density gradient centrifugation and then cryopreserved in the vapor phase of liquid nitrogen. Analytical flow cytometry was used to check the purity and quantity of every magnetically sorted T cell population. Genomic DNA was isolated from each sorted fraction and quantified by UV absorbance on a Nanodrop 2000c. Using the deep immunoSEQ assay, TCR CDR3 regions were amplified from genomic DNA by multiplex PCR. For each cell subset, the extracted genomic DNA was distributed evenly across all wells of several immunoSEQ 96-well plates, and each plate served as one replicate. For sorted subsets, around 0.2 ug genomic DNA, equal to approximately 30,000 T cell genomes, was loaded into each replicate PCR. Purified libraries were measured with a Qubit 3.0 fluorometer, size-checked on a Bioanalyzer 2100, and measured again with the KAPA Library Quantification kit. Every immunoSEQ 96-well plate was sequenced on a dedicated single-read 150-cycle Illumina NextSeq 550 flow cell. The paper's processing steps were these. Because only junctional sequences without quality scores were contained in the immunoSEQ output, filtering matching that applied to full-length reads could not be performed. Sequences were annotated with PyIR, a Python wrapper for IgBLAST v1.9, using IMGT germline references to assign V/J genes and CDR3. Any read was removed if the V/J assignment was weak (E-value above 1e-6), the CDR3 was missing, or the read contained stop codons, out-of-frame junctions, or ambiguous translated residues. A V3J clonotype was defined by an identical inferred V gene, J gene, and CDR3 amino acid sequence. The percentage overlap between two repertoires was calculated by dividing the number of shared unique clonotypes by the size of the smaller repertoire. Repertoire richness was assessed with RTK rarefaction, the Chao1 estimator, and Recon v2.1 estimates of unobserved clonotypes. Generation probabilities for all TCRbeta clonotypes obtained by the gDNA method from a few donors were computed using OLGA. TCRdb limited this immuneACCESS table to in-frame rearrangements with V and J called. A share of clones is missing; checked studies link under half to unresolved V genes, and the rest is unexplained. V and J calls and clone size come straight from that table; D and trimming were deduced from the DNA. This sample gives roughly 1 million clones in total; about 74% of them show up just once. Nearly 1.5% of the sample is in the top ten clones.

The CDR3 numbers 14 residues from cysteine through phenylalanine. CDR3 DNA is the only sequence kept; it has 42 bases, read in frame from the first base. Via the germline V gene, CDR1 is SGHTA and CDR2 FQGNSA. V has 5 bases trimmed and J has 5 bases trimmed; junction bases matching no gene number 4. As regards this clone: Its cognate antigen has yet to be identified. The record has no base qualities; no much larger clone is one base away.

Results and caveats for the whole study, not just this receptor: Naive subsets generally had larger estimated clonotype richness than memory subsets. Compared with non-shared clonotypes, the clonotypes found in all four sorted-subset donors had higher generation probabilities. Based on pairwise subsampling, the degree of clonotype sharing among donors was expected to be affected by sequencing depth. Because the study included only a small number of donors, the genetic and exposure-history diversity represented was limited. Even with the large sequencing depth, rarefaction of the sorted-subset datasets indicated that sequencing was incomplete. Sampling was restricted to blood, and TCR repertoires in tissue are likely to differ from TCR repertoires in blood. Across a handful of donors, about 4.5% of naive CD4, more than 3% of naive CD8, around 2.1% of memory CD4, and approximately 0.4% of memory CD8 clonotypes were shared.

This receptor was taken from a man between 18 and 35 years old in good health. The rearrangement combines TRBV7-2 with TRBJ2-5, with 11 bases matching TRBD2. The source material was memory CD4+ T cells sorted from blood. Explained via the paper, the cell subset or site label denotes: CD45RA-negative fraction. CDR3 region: CASSDSGRGETQYF. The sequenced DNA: TGTGCCAGCAGCGATAGCGGGAGGGGGGAGACCCAGTACTTC.